Ten or more counts support the clone carrying this T cell receptor (beta chain). This sample is drawn from a study of T cell repertoires in cytomegalovirus infection. This CDR3 has 13 amino acids. Germline V CDR1 and CDR2: SQVTM, ANQGSEA. The V and J ends lost 4 bases and 4 bases respectively, with 10 bases between them. TCRdb processed the reads anew with MiXCR; each CDR3 protein has one entry. The table includes around 230,000 distinct CDR3 sequences, about 5.9% detected once. Sequenced input: PBMCs. The source of this sequence is a human donor in good health (CMV status not recorded). Some clones in this sample may be carry-over from other donors' samples. The V gene is TRBV29-1, the J gene TRBJ2-2; tentatively, D is TRBD1 (5 bases). The DNA for the CDR3 is TGCAGCGTTGGCAGGGATTTCACCGGGGAGCTGTTTTTT. Translation gives CSVGRDFTGELFF.